Below, 15 T cell receptor beta chains from the same sample are listed, as sequenced in a study of T cell repertoires in cytomegalovirus infection (dated by TCRdb to between 2019 and 2020). The sample was run on an Illumina HiSeq 1500. The public reads were quality trimmed at Q25 with fastp and then assembled into clones with MiXCR by TCRdb, keeping productive beta chains. Every distinct CDR3 protein forms one entry, paired with its most common genes and DNA. Here the sample has approximately 990,000 distinct CDR3 sequences; 31% occur a single time. The ten most abundant clones make up 11% to 15% of the sample. Per the publication, the treatment or condition label means: in vitro stimulation with specific CMV peptide epitopes to enrich CMV-specific T cells. No antigen has been identified for these receptors. Sequenced material: cultured CD8+ T cells from PBMCs, taken from culture after CMV antigen stimulation. The source is a human donor in good health (CMV status not recorded). Some clones in this sample may be carry-over from other donors' samples.

The chain combines TRBV3-1 with TRBJ2-1; 11 bases align to TRBD2. This CDR3 has 17 residues. Germline CDR1 reads LGHDT; CDR2 reads YNNKEL (reference sequence). J gave up 3 bases and V 4 bases, and 8 bases lay outside the gene matches. The CDR3 DNA reads as TGTGCCAGCAGCCTACGGACTAGCGGGCCAAGCTACAATGAGCAGTTCTTC. Its translation: CASSLRTSGPSYNEQFF.

This clonotype has more than one count but fewer than ten. J is TRBJ2-3 and V is TRBV4-1; TRBD1 aligns across 9 bases. Trimming removed 5 bases from V and 0 bases from J; junction bases left unmatched: 6. Germline V lookup: CDR1 MGHRA, CDR2 YSYEKL. There are 16 residues in the CDR3. CDR3 loop: CASSYRGTGSTDTQYF. The CDR3, as DNA: TGCGCCAGCAGCTACAGAGGGACAGGGAGCACAGATACGCAGTATTTT.

The table lists this clonotype with a few counts. The DNA for the CDR3 is TGTGCCAGCAGCTTAGAAACAGGGCCCTACGAGCAGTACTTC. Its protein product is CASSLETGPYEQYF. The chain is built from TRBV7-8 and TRBJ2-7; a weak D match, TRBD1 (6 bases). Germline values: CDR1 SGHVS, CDR2 FQNEAQ. Trimming cost V 1 base and J 2 bases, with 9 bases left between them. The CDR3 sequence is 14 residues long.

This rearrangement joins TRBV15 to TRBJ2-5; TRBD2 matches at 11 bases. Germline CDR1 reads LNHNV; CDR2 reads YYDKDF (reference sequence). With V trimmed by 6 bases and J by 0 bases, 6 bases remained unmatched. This CDR3 is built from 16 residues. For the CDR3, the DNA is TGTGCCACCAGAGCCCGACTAGCGGGGTACCAAGAGACCCAGTACTTC. Translated: CATRARLAGYQETQYF.

The chain combines TRBV10-3 with TRBJ1-2; unclear D gene. Germline values: CDR1 ENHRY, CDR2 SYGVKD. The CDR3 runs to 13 residues. Trimming removed 7 bases at V and 3 bases at J, with 12 bases between. The CDR3, as DNA: TGTGCCATCACCTCGGGAGGGTACTATGGCTACACCTTC. Its translation is CAITSGGYYGYTF.

V is TRBV6-2 or TRBV6-3 and J is TRBJ2-7; maybe TRBD1 (5 bases). CDR1 is MNHEY and CDR2 is SVGEGT in the germline V gene. Deletions cut 4 bases from V and 12 bases from J, with 10 bases between. This CDR3 comprises 10 residues. CDR3 nucleotide sequence: TGTGCCAGCAGTTTCAGGGATTGGTACTTC. Translation gives CASSFRDWYF.

The rearrangement joins TRBV19 to TRBJ1-5, with a weak D call TRBD1 (6 bases). Trimming pared 1 base from V and 4 bases from J, leaving 17 bases between. The V gene's germline CDR1 is LNHDA and CDR2 SQIVND (reference sequence). CDR3 length: 17 residues. CDR3 residues: CASSIGPSGGANQPQHF. The CDR3 DNA reads as TGTGCCAGTAGTATAGGCCCCTCGGGGGGGGCTAATCAGCCCCAGCATTTT.

The J gene is TRBJ2-2, the V gene TRBV7-8; perhaps TRBD2 as D (7 bases). From germline, CDR1 is SGHVS and CDR2 FQNEAQ. V was trimmed by 2 bases and J by 6 bases, leaving 13 bases between them. The CDR3 runs to 15 residues. The CDR3 here is CASSLRGGAAGELFF. CDR3 DNA sequence: TGTGCCAGCAGCTTAAGAGGGGGGGCCGCCGGGGAGCTGTTTTTT.

This clonotype was detected only a few times. The J gene is TRBJ2-2, the V gene TRBV12-3 or TRBV12-4; D not resolved. The CDR3 length is 15 residues. Trimming removed 3 bases at V and 2 bases at J, with 10 bases between. CDR3 nucleotide sequence: TGTGCCAGCAGTTTCTCCGGCCGAAACACCGGGGAGCTGTTTTTT. Protein sequence: CASSFSGRNTGELFF.

The chain recombines TRBV2 with TRBJ1-1; D not resolved. The CDR3 length is 14 residues. Germline CDR1 is SNHLY and CDR2 is FYNNEI. Trimming removed 6 bases at V and 1 base at J, with 12 bases between. The CDR3 is CASRKSAENTEAFF. The CDR3 coding sequence is TGTGCCAGCAGGAAGTCGGCGGAGAACACTGAAGCTTTCTTT. The entire variable domain, with the rest obtained from reference TRBV2 and TRBJ1-1, is as follows: EPEVTQTPSHQVTQMGQEVILRCVPISNHLYFYWYRQILGQKVEFLVSFYNNEISEKSEIFDDQFSVERPDGSNFTLKIRSTKLEDSAMYFCASRKSAENTEAFFGQGTRLTVV.

The chain couples TRBV11-3 to TRBJ2-6, with D perhaps matching TRBD2 (6 bases). The CDR3 spans 15 residues. Germline CDR1 is SGHNT and CDR2 is YENEEA. The V gene lost 5 bases and the J gene lost 7 bases, with 15 bases spanning the gap. The CDR3 sequence: CASSRPRGRANVLTF. The CDR3 DNA sequence: TGTGCCAGCAGCCGACCGCGGGGCCGAGCCAACGTCCTGACTTTC.

The chain combines TRBV5-6 with TRBJ2-2; 10 positions match TRBD1. The length of the CDR3 is 14 residues. Germline CDR1 reads SGHDT; CDR2 reads YYEEEE. With 2 bases clipped from V and 6 bases from J, the junction kept 1 base outside the gene matches. CDR3 bases: TGTGCCAGCAGCTTTGGGACAGGGGCCGGGGAGCTGTTTTTT. Translation: CASSFGTGAGELFF.

This clonotype was detected a few times. The chain joins TRBV2 to TRBJ1-2; a possible D gene is TRBD1 (6 bases). CDR3 length: 13 amino acids. From germline, CDR1 is SNHLY and CDR2 FYNNEI. The germline V and J ends were trimmed by 2 bases and 8 bases, with 12 bases remaining between them. CDR3 sequence: CASSERTEKGYTF. The CDR3, as DNA: TGTGCCAGCAGTGAACGGACAGAAAAGGGCTACACCTTC.

Comment on this clonotype: A much bigger clone sits one base away, suggesting this may be a read error. The chain carries TRBV6-5 and TRBJ2-7; D unresolved. CDR3 length equals 12 residues. Germline assignment: CDR1 MNHEY and CDR2 SVGAGI. Between the trimmed V and J ends, which lost 6 bases and 3 bases, there was a span of 9 bases. The CDR3 here is CASSFDGYEQYF. The CDR3 DNA follows: TGTGCCAGCAGCTTTGACGGCTACGAGCAGTACTTC.

The V call is TRBV19, the J call TRBJ1-5, with a tentative D call TRBD1 (5 bases). The ends were cut back, 3 bases at V and 2 bases at J, with 17 bases in the middle. The CDR3 is 17 residues long. Germline V gene lookup returns CDR1 LNHDA and CDR2 SQIVND (reference sequence). As DNA, the CDR3 is TGTGCCAGTAGTATGAAAGAGGGGAACTGGGGCAATCAGCCCCAGCATTTT. This translates into CASSMKEGNWGNQPQHF.